The T cell receptor (beta chain) under discussion was sequenced for a study of shared clonotypes between healthy human individuals. Assay used: immunoSEQ multiplex PCR; TCRdb lists only in-frame clones, some missing. The table has about 2.4 million clones, approximately 94% seen once. About this clone: At the DNA level, this CDR3 is encoded by other sequences in the same sample as well.

This CDR3 comprises 13 residues. V was shortened by 0 bases and J by 5 bases, with 6 bases between the two germline ends. Germline CDR1 and CDR2: SGDLS and YYNGEE. The V gene is TRBV9, the J gene TRBJ2-1; no clear D. The sequenced sample consisted of naive CD4+ T cells from PBMCs. As for subset: CD45RA+ positively selected. The sequence came from a man aged 18 to 29 in good health. Some clones in this sample may be carry-over from other donors' samples. CDR3 sequence reads: CASSVAQHNEQFF. The CDR3, as DNA: TGTGCCAGCAGCGTAGCGCAGCACAATGAGCAGTTCTTC.